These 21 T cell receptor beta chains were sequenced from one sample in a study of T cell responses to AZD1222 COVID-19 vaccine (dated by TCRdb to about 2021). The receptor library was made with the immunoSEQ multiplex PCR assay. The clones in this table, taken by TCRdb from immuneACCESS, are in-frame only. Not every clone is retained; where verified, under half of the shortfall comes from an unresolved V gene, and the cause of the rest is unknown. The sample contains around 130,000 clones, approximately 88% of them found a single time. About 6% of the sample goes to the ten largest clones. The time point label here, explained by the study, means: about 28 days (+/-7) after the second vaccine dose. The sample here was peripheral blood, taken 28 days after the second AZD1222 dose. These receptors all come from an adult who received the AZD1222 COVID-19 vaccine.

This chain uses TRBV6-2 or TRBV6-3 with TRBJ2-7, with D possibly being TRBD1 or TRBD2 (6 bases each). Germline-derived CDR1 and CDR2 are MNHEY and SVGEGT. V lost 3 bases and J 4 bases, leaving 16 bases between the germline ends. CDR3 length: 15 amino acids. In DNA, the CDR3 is TGTGCCAGCAGTTATCGCGGAGGGGGAGAATACGAGCAGTACTTC. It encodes CASSYRGGGEYEQYF.

CDR3 sequence: CASSPTGYGQPQHF. The CDR3 nucleotides read TGTGCCAGCAGCCCGACAGGGTACGGACAGCCCCAGCATTTT. The rearrangement links TRBV2 to TRBJ1-5; 7 nucleotides match TRBD1. The germline V gene encodes CDR1 SNHLY and CDR2 FYNNEI. V was pared by 6 bases and J by 7 bases, with 9 bases of the junction left unmatched. The CDR3 extends over 14 amino acids.

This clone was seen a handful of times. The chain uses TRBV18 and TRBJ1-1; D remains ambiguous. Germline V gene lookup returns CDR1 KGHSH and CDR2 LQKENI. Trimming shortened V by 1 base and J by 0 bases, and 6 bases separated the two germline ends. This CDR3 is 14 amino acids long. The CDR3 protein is CASSPQVMNTEAFF. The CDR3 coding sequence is TGTGCCAGCTCACCACAGGTGATGAACACTGAAGCTTTCTTT.

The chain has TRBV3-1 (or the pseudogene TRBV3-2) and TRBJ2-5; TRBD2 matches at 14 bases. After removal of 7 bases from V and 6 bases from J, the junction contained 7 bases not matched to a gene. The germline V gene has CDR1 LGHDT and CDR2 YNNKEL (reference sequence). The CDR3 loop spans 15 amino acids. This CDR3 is CASMGLAGVVKTQYF. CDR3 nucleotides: TGTGCCAGCATGGGACTAGCGGGAGTGGTAAAGACCCAGTACTTC.

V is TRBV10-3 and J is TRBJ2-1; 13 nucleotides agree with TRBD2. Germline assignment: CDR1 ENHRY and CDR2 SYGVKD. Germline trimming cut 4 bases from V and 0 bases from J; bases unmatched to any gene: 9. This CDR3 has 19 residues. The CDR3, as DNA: TGTGCCATCAGTGCCCTGGGGACTAGCGGGGACCGCTCCTACAATGAGCAGTTCTTC. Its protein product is CAISALGTSGDRSYNEQFF.

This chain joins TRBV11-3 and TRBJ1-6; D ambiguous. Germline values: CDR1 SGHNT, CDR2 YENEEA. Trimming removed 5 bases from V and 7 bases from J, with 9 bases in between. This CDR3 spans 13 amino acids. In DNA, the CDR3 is TGTGCCAGCAGCCCCGGAAGCAATTCACCCCTCCACTTT. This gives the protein CASSPGSNSPLHF.

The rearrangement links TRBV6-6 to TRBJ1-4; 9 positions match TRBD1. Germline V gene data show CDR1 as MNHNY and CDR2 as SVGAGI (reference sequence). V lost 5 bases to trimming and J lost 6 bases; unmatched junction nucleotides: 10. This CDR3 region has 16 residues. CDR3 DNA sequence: TGTGCCAGCAGTCCCGGGACAGGGAGATTTTATGAAAAACTGTTTTTT. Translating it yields CASSPGTGRFYEKLFF.

The CDR3: CASSMHRGGPSDYGYTF. The CDR3 region has the DNA TGTGCCAGTAGTATGCACAGGGGAGGCCCTTCGGACTATGGCTACACCTTC. The V call is TRBV19, the J call TRBJ1-2; TRBD1 matches at 7 bases. Germline assignment: CDR1 LNHDA and CDR2 SQIVND (reference sequence). The CDR3 loop spans 17 amino acids. J was trimmed by 3 bases and V by 3 bases; bases with no gene match: 13.

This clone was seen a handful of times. CDR3 amino acids: CASSLARTHQADTQYF. The CDR3 DNA follows: TGTGCCAGCAGCTTAGCGCGGACCCACCAGGCAGATACGCAGTATTTT. This sequence joins TRBV7-9 and TRBJ2-3; D unresolved. CDR1 is SEHNR and CDR2 is FQNEAQ in the germline V gene (reference sequence). Trimming pared 0 bases from V and 4 bases from J, leaving 14 bases between. This CDR3 has 16 residues. Combining the CDR3 with reference TRBV7-9 and TRBJ2-3 gives the whole variable domain DTGVSQNPRHKITKRGQNVTFRCDPISEHNRLYWYRQTLGQGPEFLTYFQNEAQLEKSRLLSDRFSAERPKGSFSTLEIQRTEQGDSAMYLCASSLARTHQADTQYFGPGTRLTVL.

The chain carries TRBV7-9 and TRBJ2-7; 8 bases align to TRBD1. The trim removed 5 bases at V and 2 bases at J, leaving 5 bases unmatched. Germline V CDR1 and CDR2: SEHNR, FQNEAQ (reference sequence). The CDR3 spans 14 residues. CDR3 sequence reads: CASSKQGATYEQYF. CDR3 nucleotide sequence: TGTGCCAGCAGCAAGCAGGGGGCCACCTACGAGCAGTACTTC.

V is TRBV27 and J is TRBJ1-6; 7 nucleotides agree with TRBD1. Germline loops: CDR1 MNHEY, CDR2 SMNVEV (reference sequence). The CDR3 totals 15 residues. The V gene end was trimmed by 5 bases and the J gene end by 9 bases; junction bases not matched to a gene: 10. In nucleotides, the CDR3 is TGTGCCAGCAGTCCATCCGGACAGGTCGTTTCACCCCTCCACTTT. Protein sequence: CASSPSGQVVSPLHF.

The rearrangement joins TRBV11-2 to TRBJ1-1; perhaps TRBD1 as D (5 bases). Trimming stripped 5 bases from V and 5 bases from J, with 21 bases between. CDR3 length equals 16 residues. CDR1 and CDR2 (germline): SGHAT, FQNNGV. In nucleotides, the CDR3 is TGTGCCAGCAGCCAACGACGGCAGGGACCGGGGACTGAAGCTTTCTTT. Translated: CASSQRRQGPGTEAFF.

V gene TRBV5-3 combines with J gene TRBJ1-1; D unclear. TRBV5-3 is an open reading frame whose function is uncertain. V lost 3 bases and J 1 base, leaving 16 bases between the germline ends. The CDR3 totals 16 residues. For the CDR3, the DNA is TGTGCCAGAAGCTATACCCGAGACACCTGGAACACTGAAGCTTTCTTT. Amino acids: CARSYTRDTWNTEAFF.

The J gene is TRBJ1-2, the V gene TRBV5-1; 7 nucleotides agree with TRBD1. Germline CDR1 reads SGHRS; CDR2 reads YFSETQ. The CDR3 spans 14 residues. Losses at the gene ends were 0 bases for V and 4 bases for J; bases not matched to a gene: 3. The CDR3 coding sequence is TGCGCCAGCAGCTTGGGACAGGGTCGCTATGGCTACACCTTC. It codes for CASSLGQGRYGYTF.

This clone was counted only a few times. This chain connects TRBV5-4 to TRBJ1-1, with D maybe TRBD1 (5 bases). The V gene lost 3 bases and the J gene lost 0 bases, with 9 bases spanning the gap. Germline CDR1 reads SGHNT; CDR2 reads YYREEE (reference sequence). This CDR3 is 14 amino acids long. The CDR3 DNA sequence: TGTGCCAGCAGCTCAGGGAATTTGAACACTGAAGCTTTCTTT. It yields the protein CASSSGNLNTEAFF.

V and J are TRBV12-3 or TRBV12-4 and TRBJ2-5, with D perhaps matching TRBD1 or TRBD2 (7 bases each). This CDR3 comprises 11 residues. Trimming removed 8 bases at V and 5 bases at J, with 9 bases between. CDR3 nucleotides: TGTGCCAGCCAGGGGGGGGAGACCCAGTACTTC. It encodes CASQGGETQYF.

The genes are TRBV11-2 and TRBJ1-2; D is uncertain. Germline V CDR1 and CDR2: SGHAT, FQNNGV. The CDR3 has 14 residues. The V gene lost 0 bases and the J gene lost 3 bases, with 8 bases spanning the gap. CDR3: CASSLDHLDYGYTF. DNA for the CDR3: TGTGCCAGCAGCTTAGATCATCTTGACTATGGCTACACCTTC.

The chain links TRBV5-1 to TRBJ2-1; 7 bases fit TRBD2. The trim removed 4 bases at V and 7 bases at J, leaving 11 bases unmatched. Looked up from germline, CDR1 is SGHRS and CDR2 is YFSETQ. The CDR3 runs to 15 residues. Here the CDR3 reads CASSPAGTLKNEQFF. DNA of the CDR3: TGCGCCAGCAGCCCAGCGGGGACCTTAAAAAATGAGCAGTTCTTC.

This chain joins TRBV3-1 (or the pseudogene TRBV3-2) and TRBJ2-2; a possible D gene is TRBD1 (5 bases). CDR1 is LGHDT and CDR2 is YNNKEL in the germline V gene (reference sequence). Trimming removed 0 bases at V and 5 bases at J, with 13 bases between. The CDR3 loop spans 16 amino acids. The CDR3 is CASSQDRAPGTGELFF. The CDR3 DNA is TGTGCCAGCAGCCAAGATAGGGCCCCAGGGACCGGGGAGCTGTTTTTT.

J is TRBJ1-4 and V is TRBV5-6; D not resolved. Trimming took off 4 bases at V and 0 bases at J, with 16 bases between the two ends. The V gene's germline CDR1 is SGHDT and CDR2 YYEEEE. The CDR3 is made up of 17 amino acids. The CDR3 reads CASSRTQDGATNEKLFF. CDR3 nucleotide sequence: TGTGCCAGCAGCCGGACGCAAGACGGGGCAACTAATGAAAAACTGTTTTTT.

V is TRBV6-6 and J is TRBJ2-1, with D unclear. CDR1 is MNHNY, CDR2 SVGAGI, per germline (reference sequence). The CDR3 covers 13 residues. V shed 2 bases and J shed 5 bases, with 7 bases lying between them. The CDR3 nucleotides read TGTGCCAGCAGTTACAGTCAAAACAATGAGCAGTTCTTC. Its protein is CASSYSQNNEQFF.